One and the same sample provided the 3 T cell receptor beta chains below, sequenced in a study of T cell responses to AZD1222 COVID-19 vaccine. Profiling relied on immunoSEQ multiplex PCR, and the TCRdb table lists in-frame clones only, not all of them. Among approximately 140,000 clones listed, 80% to 90% were seen once. The starting material was peripheral blood, obtained on day 0 of AZD1222 vaccination. These receptors were obtained from an adult in good health.

This clone was recorded once. V and J are TRBV5-1 and TRBJ2-7; D not certain. In germline, CDR1 is SGHRS, CDR2 YFSETQ. The CDR3 totals 13 residues. V was cut by 4 bases and J by 0 bases, with 8 bases left in between. The CDR3: CASSASSSYEQYF. The CDR3 region has the DNA TGCGCCAGCAGCGCCAGCAGCTCCTACGAGCAGTACTTC.

The J gene is TRBJ2-3, the V gene TRBV4-1; TRBD1 matches 8 bases. The CDR3 is 20 amino acids. The J segment lost 0 bases and the V segment lost 0 bases, leaving 14 bases of the junction unmatched. Germline CDR1 and CDR2: MGHRA and YSYEKL. The DNA of the CDR3 is TGCGCCAGCAGCCAAGACCCTGAGGACAGGGCCTTATCTAGCACAGATACGCAGTATTTT. Residues: CASSQDPEDRALSSTDTQYF.

The chain links TRBV3-1 (or the pseudogene TRBV3-2) to TRBJ2-7; D is undetermined. Germline CDR1 and CDR2: LGHDT and YNNKEL (reference sequence). Between the trimmed V and J ends, which lost 2 bases and 3 bases, there was a span of 11 bases. The CDR3 contains 14 residues. The CDR3 DNA follows: TGTGCCAGCAGCCAACACAACAAGTACTACGAGCAGTACTTC. Its protein is CASSQHNKYYEQYF.